This entry features one T cell receptor (beta chain) sequence. The sample comes from a study of technical replicates of blood from a handful of donors. Germline CDR1 reads MDHEN; CDR2 reads SYDVKM. The CDR3 sequence is 15 residues long. V shed 8 bases, J shed 4 bases, and the junction held 11 bases outside the gene matches. The protocol was immunoSEQ multiplex PCR, while the TCRdb copy is restricted to in-frame clones and leaves out a portion. Of some 14,000 clones in the sample, roughly 87% were seen once. Sequencing was done on a sample of PBMCs. The TCR was taken from a human donor in good health. The chain links TRBV28 to TRBJ1-5; 7 bases align to TRBD1. CDR3 DNA sequence: TGTGCCAGCTCGGGAGGGGGCGGCGGGAATCAGCCCCAGCATTTT. It translates to CASSGGGGGNQPQHF.